This record concerns one T cell receptor (beta chain) sequence. No cognate antigen has been identified for it. No per-base quality is available; no much larger clone lies one base away. The data originate from a study of cytomegalovirus exposure and HLA in healthy donors (dated by TCRdb to about 2017). Context from the whole study: According to an earlier analysis of several hundred of the donors, some 170 million T cells yielded 100 million or so unique TCR beta sequences and less than 300 Gb of sequence data. A later genetic analysis took genome-wide SNP genotypes for about three fifths of the roughly 670 donors and used that subset as a discovery cohort. Typing coverage varied by locus: 629-630 donors for A, B, C, DRB1 and DQB1; roughly 500 for DQA1; around 610 for DPA1; approximately 490 for DPB1. Among about 410 genotyped donors of the cohort, an average of approximately 220,000 unique TCR beta nucleotide sequences was sequenced per donor, of which 15% to 20% were non-productive. Donor age, sex, ethnicity and CMV serostatus were compiled alongside the repertoire data. An earlier analysis of 500 to 750 of the donors applied high-throughput TCR beta sequencing to assess whether each TCR beta V gene segment acted as functional or pseudogenic. To study patterns of TCR occurrence, a later analysis re-analyzed previously published TCR beta repertoires from around 700 donors and added high-resolution HLA genotyping. Several DR-DQ haplotypes were handled as single units for association and clustering because linkage in the cohort was strong. Of the roughly 400 genotyped donors, 65% to 90% fell in the genetic ancestry cluster associated with self-reported Caucasian donors. To predict cytomegalovirus infection status, the study brought together high-throughput TCR immunosequencing, statistical association of individual TCRs with disease status, and machine learning. Every discovery cohort repertoire had been produced on one sequencing platform. Class I and class II HLA loci were covered by the typing at four-digit resolution. Along with the approximately 620-subject first cohort, a separate validation cohort of over 90 different subjects was used. The study aimed to test whether cataloging public T cell receptors could reveal signatures of past pathogen exposure. The T cell repertoires of several hundred subjects were profiled by immunosequencing and related to cytomegalovirus serostatus. Roughly 310 gigabases of sequencing data and approximately 80 million unique TCR sequences were included in an early release covering 550 to 650 HLA-typed donors. In the later analysis, no new phenotypic data were used to find candidate immune exposures; instead, reliance was placed on TCR beta sequences and their occurrence across donors.

V is pruned by 2 bases and J by 0 bases, leaving 7 bases of the junction without a gene match. CDR1 and CDR2 are drawn from the germline V gene: SGHRS, YFSETQ. Counted from cysteine to phenylalanine, this CDR3 has 16 amino acids. Solely the CDR3 DNA is kept, with 48 bases framed from the first base. In total, over 600 healthy bone marrow donors made up the cohort. At the time of sampling, all cohort members were nominally healthy, though unrecorded immune exposures were likely present. The donor was CMV seronegative and belonged to the group of 352 seronegative cohort members. A peripheral blood sample was provided by each donor, and peripheral blood mononuclear cells were used for TCR beta sequencing. The Qiagen DNeasy Blood Extraction Kit was used to extract genomic DNA from the blood cell samples. The receptor library was made with the immunoSEQ multiplex PCR assay. The multiplex PCR relied on a mix of 60 forward primers for TCR Vbeta segments and 13 reverse primers for TCR Jbeta segments. The CDR3 region of rearranged TCR beta genes was amplified from genomic DNA by a multiplex PCR assay. Amplified TCR beta libraries were sequenced as 87-base-pair reads on the Illumina HiSeq System. In the original analysis: A later analysis counted 75 million to 100 million unique TCR beta chains across the 650 to 800 repertoires, and 10 million to 11 million of these chains were shared by at least two donors. To remove PCR and sequencing errors, raw reads were error-corrected and collapsed into unique sequences using a nearest-neighbor algorithm that merged closely related sequences. Alignment of CDR3 sequences to IMGT reference sequences was used to assign V, D and J gene segments. Each retained sequence needed at least a six-nucleotide match to both a V gene segment and a J gene segment. Rearrangements were classified as productive when the CDR3 lacked stop codons and remained in frame with V and J, and all other rearrangements were classified as non-productive. Following IMGT convention, CDR3 was defined as the stretch from the second conserved V-encoded cysteine up to the conserved J-encoded phenylalanine. Sequences without an unambiguous match to a single V gene segment were excluded from the earlier analysis of a few hundred of the donors. An earlier analysis of 450 to 650 of the donors called V segments functional above 56.7% productive rearrangements and segregating when the between-donor standard deviation exceeded 5%. A statistical classification framework was built for diagnosing cytomegalovirus status from the catalog of TCR beta chain sequences. V and J gene assignment, in a later analysis, came from comparing TCR nucleotide sequences with IMGT/GENE-DB human TR gene sequences. The TCRdist pipeline was used in a later analysis to assign CDR3 sequences and most-parsimonious VDJ recombination scenarios. In a later analysis, each TCR beta chain was defined by its CDR3 amino acid sequence together with its V-gene family, and reads lacking a unique V-gene family were excluded. To address suspected cross-contamination and a sequencing artifact, a later analysis removed a few hundred highly shared, low-generation-probability nucleotide sequences. In a later analysis, a clonal expansion index for each public chain was calculated from normalized within-repertoire ranks of inferred template counts. In a later analysis, generation probabilities were computed using a VDJ recombination model fitted to out-of-frame rearrangements, and the results were checked against IGoR. In a later analysis, TCR-TCR, TCR-HLA and TCR-CMV co-occurrence was scored with hypergeometric tests, and a repertoire-size bias correction was applied to TCR pairs. In a later analysis, false discovery rates were estimated by permuting HLA or CMV assignments 20 times. A later analysis grouped co-occurring TCRs with DBSCAN, adding TCRdist sequence similarity when clustering within HLA-allele-positive subsets. Co-occurrence clustering excluded repertoires with fewer than 30,000 or more than 120,000 public chains, plus five with anomalous nucleotide sharing. TCRdb re-hosts the immuneACCESS table, in-frame sequences only. Its copies lack some clones; in the studies checked, an unresolved V gene accounts for under half of them, and the cause for the rest is not known. The DNA gave D and trimming, while V, J and clone size come from that table. For this sample there are 130,000 or so clones; over 70% appear just once. The ten largest clones add up to around 1.5% of the sample.

General findings and caveats noted by the study authors: The study listed 170 or so TCR beta chains as associated with cytomegalovirus. In a later analysis, HLA-associated TCR beta chains were found to be more clonally expanded and to have lower generation probabilities than equally common non-associated chains. Over 15 rarely observed V segments, including chromosome 9 orphons, were excluded from the earlier analysis of 550 to 700 of the donors because counts were too low. The presence/absence analyses assumed that sequencing depth was roughly uniform across donors, and that assumption may not be true. According to a later analysis, most CMV-associated TCR beta chains appeared to be HLA-restricted, and the HLA associations seemed to be driven largely by CMV exposure. In an earlier analysis of approximately 590 of the donors, most TCR beta V segments appeared in productive rearrangements about 87% or about 30% of the time, broadly matching IMGT annotations. In a later analysis, some 17,000 TCR beta sequences were associated with specific HLA alleles at a false discovery rate of 0.05. Compared with the approximately 670-donor mean, donors in an Asian-associated ancestry cluster had fewer N-insertions in productive TCRs, according to a later genetic analysis. Because HLA typing was missing for some donors at each locus, association tests included only the typed subset. According to a later analysis, TCR association rates differed among HLA loci, with DRB1 alleles showing the most associated TCRs and HLA-C alleles showing the fewest. Cytomegalovirus status was reported to be diagnosed by the classifier with high specificity and sensitivity in both the original and validation cohorts. When HLA alleles, especially DR and DQ, strongly co-occurred, TCR associations were difficult to assign to individual alleles. While some public TCRs were present in many individuals, most TCR sequences turned up only very rarely across donors. Several of the top co-occurrence clusters appeared to be linked to parvovirus B19, influenza, CMV and Epstein-Barr virus, according to a later analysis. In vitro tests confirmed that three of the cytomegalovirus-associated TCR beta chains recognize cytomegalovirus antigens. Correlated functional status among segregating V segments might be attributable to linkage disequilibrium, but an unknown experimental factor could not be ruled out. A further reported finding was that TCR beta sequences accurately predicted the HLA-A and HLA-B alleles for most subjects in the first cohort. A later genetic analysis associated a missense DCLRE1C variant with V-gene and J-gene trimming of TCR beta chains, and an independent cohort replicated the association. The cohort was sequenced for TCR beta chains only, and without alpha or paired-chain data the features that could be detected were limited. The only immune exposure information available for the cohort was CMV serostatus. The authors suggested that the approach could potentially be generalized to other disease states and immunological phenotypes. A cluster of highly shared sequence variants was judged likely to represent a technical artifact of the sequencing pipeline. Some IMGT-functional V segments, including TRBV6-2 and TRBV6-3, could not be distinguished by the 87-base-pair reads and were therefore excluded.

The rearranged chain carries TRBV5-1 and TRBJ2-7; 8 middle bases align to TRBD1. Specimen: PBMCs. This receptor was obtained from a woman aged 40-49 years in good health and CMV-seronegative. The nucleotide sequence is given as TGCGCCAGCAGCTTTCTTCGACAGGGGTCCTCCTACGAGCAGTACTTC. Translated, it gives CASSFLRQGSSYEQYF.